These 30 T cell receptor beta chains were all obtained from the same sample, sequenced in a study of blood T cell repertoires in COVID-19. Profiling relied on immunoSEQ multiplex PCR, and the TCRdb table lists in-frame clones only, not all of them. The sample yields over 100,000 clones, around four fifths seen once. Sequencing input: peripheral blood. These receptors were obtained from an older woman with acute or convalescent COVID-19.

This sequence joins TRBV11-2 and TRBJ1-2; D possibly corresponds to TRBD1 (6 bases). Trimming shortened V by 5 bases and J by 10 bases, and 14 bases separated the two germline ends. This CDR3 contains 12 residues. Germline V CDR1 and CDR2: SGHAT, FQNNGV. This CDR3 is CASSRSGGHYTF. DNA for the CDR3: TGTGCCAGCAGCCGTTCGGGGGGGCACTACACCTTC.

This chain links TRBV7-8 with TRBJ1-6; no reliable D call. The CDR3 loop spans 16 amino acids. CDR1 and CDR2 (germline): SGHVS, FQNEAQ. V shed 6 bases and J shed 3 bases, with 15 bases lying between them. The CDR3 sequence is CASSSTTGGYNSPLHF. The CDR3 DNA is TGTGCCAGCAGTTCCACGACCGGAGGCTATAATTCACCCCTCCACTTT.

This chain uses TRBV30 with TRBJ2-5; possibly TRBD2 for D (6 bases). The germline V gene has CDR1 GTSNPN and CDR2 SVGIG (reference sequence). The CDR3 runs to 16 residues. Trimming removed 0 bases from V and 1 base from J, with 15 bases in between. The CDR3 DNA is TGTGCCTGGAGTGTCGGACACTGGGAGGTCCAAGAGACCCAGTACTTC. Its translation: CAWSVGHWEVQETQYF.

In this sample, this clone turned up once. This sequence joins TRBV3-1 (or the pseudogene TRBV3-2) and TRBJ2-5; 7 bases agree with TRBD2. Trimming took 0 bases from V and 2 from J; bases not matched to a gene: 3. Germline values: CDR1 LGHDT, CDR2 YNNKEL (reference sequence). There are 15 residues in the CDR3. CDR3: CASSQEHSGQETQYF. The CDR3 coding sequence is TGTGCCAGCAGCCAAGAGCATAGCGGGCAAGAGACCCAGTACTTC.

The genes are TRBV2 and TRBJ2-3, with TRBD2 identical over 8 bases. With 8 bases clipped from V and 2 bases from J, the junction kept 9 bases outside the gene matches. The V gene's germline CDR1 is SNHLY and CDR2 FYNNEI. The CDR3 has 15 residues. CDR3 sequence: CASAHSGSVTDTQYF. DNA of the CDR3: TGTGCCAGCGCCCACAGCGGGAGTGTCACAGATACGCAGTATTTT. The full variable domain, completed using reference TRBV2 and TRBJ2-3, is EPEVTQTPSHQVTQMGQEVILRCVPISNHLYFYWYRQILGQKVEFLVSFYNNEISEKSEIFDDQFSVERPDGSNFTLKIRSTKLEDSAMYFCASAHSGSVTDTQYFGPGTRLTVL.

The rearrangement joins TRBV2 to TRBJ1-1; the match to TRBD1 covers 7 bases. Per the germline V gene, CDR1 is SNHLY and CDR2 is FYNNEI. Trimming at V came to 4 bases and at J to 4 bases, leaving 3 bases not matched to a gene. The CDR3 sequence is 13 residues long. The CDR3 nucleotides are TGTGCCAGCAGTGTGGGACAGAGCACTGAAGCTTTCTTT. Residues: CASSVGQSTEAFF.

The chain couples TRBV5-1 to TRBJ2-2; TRBD2 aligns across 12 bases. This CDR3 has 19 amino acids. Per germline, CDR1 SGHRS and CDR2 YFSETQ. The V and J ends lost 1 base and 0 bases, in that order; junction bases with no gene match: 7. CDR3 protein: CASSLTLAGGVTNTGELFF. The CDR3 nucleotides are TGCGCCAGCAGCTTGACCCTAGCGGGAGGGGTGACGAACACCGGGGAGCTGTTTTTT.

The chain employs TRBV5-1 and TRBJ2-5; 11 bases align to TRBD2. Unmatched junction bases numbered 6, after V lost 4 bases and J lost 1 base. This CDR3 region has 16 residues. In germline, CDR1 is SGHRS, CDR2 YFSETQ. The CDR3 DNA sequence: TGCGCCAGCAGCCCTCGTAGCGGGGGGGTCCAAGAGACCCAGTACTTC. Protein product: CASSPRSGGVQETQYF. The whole variable domain, remainder taken from reference TRBV5-1 and TRBJ2-5, is KAGVTQTPRYLIKTRGQQVTLSCSPISGHRSVSWYQQTPGQGLQFLFEYFSETQRNKGNFPGRFSGRQFSNSRSEMNVSTLELGDSALYLCASSPRSGGVQETQYFGPGTRLLVL.

V gene TRBV11-2 combines with J gene TRBJ1-3, with no clear D. The V end lost 0 bases, the J end lost 0 bases, and 6 bases lay between the germline ends. The germline V gene has CDR1 SGHAT and CDR2 FQNNGV. The CDR3 has 15 residues. The CDR3 loop reads CASSLELSSGNTIYF. The CDR3 DNA sequence: TGTGCCAGCAGCTTAGAACTGAGCTCTGGAAACACCATATATTTT.

The V gene is TRBV19, the J gene TRBJ2-1, with a possible D match to TRBD2 (5 bases). V dropped 5 bases and J dropped 7 bases, with 18 bases sitting between them. The length of the CDR3 is 15 residues. The germline gives CDR1 LNHDA, CDR2 SQIVND (reference sequence). This chain's CDR3 is CASSSPERPPNEQFF. CDR3 DNA: TGTGCCAGTAGTTCACCCGAGCGGCCTCCTAATGAGCAGTTCTTC.

This clone was found a few times. The chain employs TRBV5-6 and TRBJ2-7; 9 nucleotides align to TRBD1. The CDR3 spans 14 residues. The germline CDR1 and CDR2 sequences are SGHDT and YYEEEE. The junction had 9 bases not matched to a gene; V was cut back by 5 bases and J by 6 bases. The DNA of the CDR3 is TGTGCCAGCAGTAAAACAGGGGGCTCGTTCGAGCAGTACTTC. Translation: CASSKTGGSFEQYF. Full variable domain (remainder filled in from reference TRBV5-6 and TRBJ2-7): DAGVTQSPTHLIKTRGQQVTLRCSPKSGHDTVSWYQQALGQGPQFIFQYYEEEERQRGNFPDRFSGHQFPNYSSELNVNALLLGDSALYLCASSKTGGSFEQYFGPGTRLTVT.

V usage is TRBV4-1 and J usage is TRBJ1-2, with TRBD1 matching 7 bases. This CDR3 has 16 residues. J gave up 4 bases and V 0 bases, and 8 bases lay outside the gene matches. Looked up from germline, CDR1 is MGHRA and CDR2 is YSYEKL. The CDR3 DNA follows: TGCGCCAGCAGCCAAGATTCAAGGGACAGTTTCTATGGCTACACCTTC. It encodes CASSQDSRDSFYGYTF.

This sequence joins TRBV5-1 and TRBJ2-7; D ambiguous. The germline V and J ends were trimmed by 1 base and 6 bases, with 14 bases remaining between them. CDR1 and CDR2 from the germline V gene are SGHRS and YFSETQ. The CDR3 has 14 amino acids. CDR3 nucleotides: TGCGCCAGCAGCTTGAGCAGTGGTCCTAGCGAGCAGTACTTC. It encodes CASSLSSGPSEQYF.

Only a few counts were recorded for this clone. CDR3 nucleotide sequence: TGTGCCAGCAGTGATTCCAGGGTTGGCTACACCTTC. Its translation is CASSDSRVGYTF. The chain is built from TRBV6-1 and TRBJ1-2; D is possibly TRBD1 (5 bases). The germline CDR1 and CDR2 sequences are MNHNS and SASEGT. This CDR3 region has 12 residues. Trimming took 3 bases from V and 7 from J, leaving 9 bases between them.

For the CDR3, the DNA is TGTGCCAGCAGTTCCCCAGAGAGCGGGGGGTTCACAGATACGCAGTATTTT. Translation: CASSSPESGGFTDTQYF. The chain joins TRBV28 to TRBJ2-3, with 9 nucleotides matching TRBD2. The germline V gene encodes CDR1 MDHEN and CDR2 SYDVKM. The CDR3 covers 17 residues. With 4 bases clipped from V and 2 bases from J, the junction kept 10 bases outside the gene matches.

The rearrangement joins TRBV28 to TRBJ1-1; D unclear. Germline V gene lookup returns CDR1 MDHEN and CDR2 SYDVKM. The CDR3 contains 15 residues. The germline V and J ends were trimmed by 6 bases and 6 bases, with 20 bases remaining between them. The CDR3 nucleotides are TGTGCCAGCAGCCTGCGGGCCTCCAGTGTGGCTGAAGCTTTCTTT. Its protein product is CASSLRASSVAEAFF.

This chain uses TRBV2 with TRBJ2-3; a possible D gene is TRBD2 (6 bases). The V gene lost 8 bases and the J gene lost 1 base, with 13 bases spanning the gap. The germline CDR1 and CDR2 sequences are SNHLY and FYNNEI. This CDR3 contains 14 residues. CDR3 nucleotides: TGTGCCAGCCCTAGCGCTAGGGGCACAGATACGCAGTATTTT. Translated: CASPSARGTDTQYF. The full variable domain, with the rest looked up from reference TRBV2 and TRBJ2-3, is EPEVTQTPSHQVTQMGQEVILRCVPISNHLYFYWYRQILGQKVEFLVSFYNNEISEKSEIFDDQFSVERPDGSNFTLKIRSTKLEDSAMYFCASPSARGTDTQYFGPGTRLTVL.

This clone was observed a few times. This rearrangement joins TRBV19 to TRBJ2-2; D may be TRBD1 (7 bases). The CDR3 consists of 15 residues. V lost 9 bases to trimming and J lost 4 bases, with 18 bases between them. Germline assignment: CDR1 LNHDA and CDR2 SQIVND (reference sequence). DNA for the CDR3: TGTGCCAGCTTCTCAGGGGGGAGGTCCACCGGGGAGCTGTTTTTT. Translating it yields CASFSGGRSTGELFF.

The chain uses TRBV7-9 and TRBJ2-3; D perhaps matches TRBD2 (7 bases). CDR1 is SEHNR, CDR2 FQNEAQ, per germline (reference sequence). The CDR3 runs 17 residues. Trimming removed 5 bases at V and 3 bases at J, with 21 bases between. The chain's CDR3 is CASSGGWERGLTDTQYF. CDR3 coding DNA: TGTGCCAGCAGCGGGGGCTGGGAGCGGGGATTAACAGATACGCAGTATTTT.

J is TRBJ2-5 and V is TRBV2; TRBD1 agrees at 8 bases. V trimming: 5 bases; J trimming: 0 bases; junction bases outside the gene matches: 8. The CDR3 has 16 amino acids. Germline loops: CDR1 SNHLY, CDR2 FYNNEI. The CDR3 DNA sequence: TGTGCCAGCAGTCTCCCGACAGGGGCGTACCAAGAGACCCAGTACTTC. It encodes CASSLPTGAYQETQYF.

The rearrangement links TRBV6-4 to TRBJ2-7; no firm D call. CDR3 size: 17 residues. The V gene's germline CDR1 is MRHNA and CDR2 SNTAGT. Trimming removed 1 base at V and 1 base at J, with 17 bases between. CDR3 DNA sequence: TGTGCCAGCAGTGACTTTCATCCCGAAACGAGTTCCTACGAGCAGTACTTC. This translates into CASSDFHPETSSYEQYF.

V and J are TRBV10-2 and TRBJ2-1, with 9 bases that match TRBD1. This CDR3 comprises 15 residues. CDR1 WSHSY and CDR2 SAAADI come from the germline V gene. The trim removed 9 bases at V and 4 bases at J, leaving 10 bases unmatched. The chain's CDR3 is CASQIGTGTYNEQFF. In nucleotides, the CDR3 is TGCGCCAGTCAAATTGGGACAGGGACTTACAATGAGCAGTTCTTC.

The V and J genes are TRBV5-1 and TRBJ2-6, with a tentative D call TRBD1 (5 bases). V was pared by 0 bases and J by 2 bases, with 9 bases between. The V gene's germline CDR1 is SGHRS and CDR2 YFSETQ. This CDR3 contains 16 residues. CDR3 coding DNA: TGCGCCAGCAGCTTGGCAGGGATGGCTGGGGCCAACGTCCTGACTTTC. It codes for CASSLAGMAGANVLTF. Together with reference TRBV5-1 and TRBJ2-6, the CDR3 gives the full variable domain: KAGVTQTPRYLIKTRGQQVTLSCSPISGHRSVSWYQQTPGQGLQFLFEYFSETQRNKGNFPGRFSGRQFSNSRSEMNVSTLELGDSALYLCASSLAGMAGANVLTFGAGSRLTVL.

The chain couples TRBV21-1 to TRBJ2-2; the D segment call TRBD1 is taken from the table without a DNA check. TRBV21-1 is termed a pseudogene. The CDR3 totals 15 residues. The CDR3 nucleotides read TGTGCCAGCAGCACCAGACAGGGTGGCACCGGGGAGCTGTTTTTT. Translation: CASSTRQGGTGELFF.

V usage is TRBV7-6 and J usage is TRBJ1-1, with TRBD1 matching 8 bases. From germline, CDR1 is SGHVS and CDR2 FNYEAQ. V lost 6 bases to trimming and J lost 3 bases; unmatched junction nucleotides: 15. The CDR3 is 17 residues long. The CDR3 spells CASRKEAAQGADTEAFF. In nucleotides, the CDR3 is TGTGCCAGCAGAAAAGAAGCGGCGCAGGGGGCGGACACTGAAGCTTTCTTT.

This clone was counted between two and nine times. The genes are TRBV4-2 and TRBJ2-1; D perhaps matches TRBD1 (5 bases). Germline assignment: CDR1 LGHNA and CDR2 YNFKEQ. The CDR3 spans 14 residues. Trimming cost V 0 bases and J 6 bases, with 9 bases left between them. The CDR3 protein is CASSQEAGLNEQFF. DNA for the CDR3: TGTGCCAGCAGCCAAGAAGCAGGGCTCAATGAGCAGTTCTTC.

The genes are TRBV6-2 or TRBV6-3 and TRBJ2-7; 14 nucleotides agree with TRBD2. The CDR3 spans 17 residues. The V gene end was trimmed by 2 bases and the J gene end by 0 bases; junction bases not matched to a gene: 3. Germline lookup yields CDR1 MNHEY and CDR2 SVGEGT. CDR3 bases: TGTGCCAGCAGTTACGGACTAGCGGGAGGTACCTCCTACGAGCAGTACTTC. It is translated as CASSYGLAGGTSYEQYF.

The V and J genes are TRBV3-1 (or the pseudogene TRBV3-2) and TRBJ2-5; TRBD1 is a possible D gene (5 bases). The CDR3 totals 13 residues. Trimming took 4 bases from V and 2 from J, leaving 8 bases between them. CDR1 is LGHDT, CDR2 YNNKEL, per germline (reference sequence). The CDR3 here is CASSRRGQETQYF. In DNA form, the CDR3 reads TGTGCCAGCAGCCGTAGGGGTCAAGAGACCCAGTACTTC.

The CDR3 loop is CASRGGTSDNEQFF. The CDR3 DNA follows: TGTGCCAGCAGAGGGGGGACTAGCGACAATGAGCAGTTCTTC. The rearrangement links TRBV6-6 to TRBJ2-1; 10 positions agree with TRBD2. Germline V gene data show CDR1 as MNHNY and CDR2 as SVGAGI (reference sequence). CDR3 size: 14 residues. The J segment lost 5 bases and the V segment lost 6 bases, leaving 4 bases of the junction unmatched.

The gene calls are TRBV7-8 and TRBJ1-2; D possibly corresponds to TRBD1 (6 bases). CDR3 length: 13 amino acids. Germline values: CDR1 SGHVS, CDR2 FQNEAQ. The germline V and J ends were trimmed by 6 bases and 8 bases, with 16 bases remaining between them. In DNA, the CDR3 is TGTGCCAGCAGTTTTTCGCCAGGGGAAGGCTACACCTTC. Translated: CASSFSPGEGYTF.